This T cell receptor (beta chain) was found in a study of T cell responses to AZD1222 COVID-19 vaccine. General study results and limits: Compared with day 0, the breadth and depth of the Spike-specific TCR repertoire rose significantly after two doses of AZD1222. Researchers report vaccine-associated CD4 TCRs spanning spike, with dominance at 160-218 and 743-854. Repertoires were obtained only post-peak T cell response.

Germline CDR1 and CDR2: MNHNS and SASEGT. V was cut by 1 base and J by 4 bases, with 16 bases left in between. The CDR3 contains 16 residues. Comment on this clone: Its antigen is unknown.

Clones were read by immunoSEQ multiplex PCR, and TCRdb kept only the in-frame ones, dropping some. The sample consists of about 190,000 clones, roughly 91% of them appearing once. This material consisted of peripheral blood, taken on day 0 of AZD1222 vaccination. This TCR derives from an adult in good health. This sequence joins TRBV6-1 and TRBJ2-5; weak D call: TRBD2 (6 bases). Written as DNA, the CDR3 is TGTGCCAGCAGTGAAGGGCGGGGCCAGGGTATAGAGACCCAGTACTTC. It yields the protein CASSEGRGQGIETQYF.